This T cell receptor beta chain was recorded in a study of T cells in Graves' hyperthyroidism and ophthalmopathy. Whole-study context: The initial diagnosis was the point when peripheral blood was collected, ahead of any treatment.

The source material, RNA transcripts, was used to amplify TCR beta CDR3 regions. Initially, a first-round RT-PCR of the TCR CDR3 employed the HTBI primer set. A single record per CDR3 protein comes from TCRdb applying MiXCR to the multiplex PCR reads. The repertoire holds approximately 490,000 distinct CDR3 sequences, with approximately 23% as singletons. V was pared by 7 bases and J by 4 bases, with 7 bases of the junction left unmatched. CDR3 length: 14 residues. In germline, CDR1 is SNHLY, CDR2 FYNNEI. The sequencing sample was made of blood. This chain joins TRBV2 and TRBJ2-7; TRBD2 agrees at 10 bases. The TCR was taken from a woman in her seventies with Graves' ophthalmopathy. The CDR3: CASTGPAGGYEQYF. CDR3 coding DNA: TGTGCCAGCACGGGTCCAGCGGGAGGGTACGAGCAGTACTTC.